The 21 T cell receptor beta chains below all came from one sample that was sequenced in a study of blood T cell repertoires in COVID-19. Generated by immunoSEQ multiplex PCR, the TCRdb table keeps only in-frame clones and is missing some. The sample yields roughly 200,000 clones, around nine tenths seen once. Sequenced sample: peripheral blood. The source is a woman aged 18-30 years who had recovered from COVID-19.

The chain combines TRBV18 with TRBJ2-1; 11 bases match TRBD2. CDR1 is KGHSH, CDR2 LQKENI, per germline. The junction had 14 bases not matched to a gene; V was cut back by 6 bases and J by 7 bases. The CDR3 runs to 17 residues. This CDR3 reads CASSQNLLAGVGNEQFF. The CDR3 coding sequence is TGTGCCAGCTCCCAAAACCTACTAGCGGGAGTCGGAAATGAGCAGTTCTTC.

The rearrangement uses TRBV19 and TRBJ1-2; 7 bases fit TRBD1. Germline-derived CDR1 and CDR2 are LNHDA and SQIVND (reference sequence). The trim removed 4 bases at V and 6 bases at J, leaving 5 bases unmatched. This CDR3 is 13 amino acids long. CDR3 amino acids: CASSRGDSHGYTF. CDR3 nucleotides: TGTGCCAGTAGTAGGGGGGACAGCCATGGCTACACCTTC.

The J gene is TRBJ1-5, the V gene TRBV6-2 or TRBV6-3, with 7 bases matching TRBD1. V trimming: 5 bases; J trimming: 2 bases; junction bases outside the gene matches: 6. The CDR3 contains 15 residues. Germline V gene lookup returns CDR1 MNHEY and CDR2 SVGEGT. Here the CDR3 reads CASSTGVRGNQPQHF. As DNA, the CDR3 is TGTGCCAGCAGTACAGGGGTTAGGGGCAATCAGCCCCAGCATTTT.

This rearrangement joins TRBV6-2 or TRBV6-3 to TRBJ1-1, with 9 bases that match TRBD1. Unmatched junction bases numbered 10, after V lost 4 bases and J lost 7 bases. The CDR3 sequence is 15 residues long. The germline gives CDR1 MNHEY, CDR2 SVGEGT. The CDR3 DNA reads TGTGCCAGCAGTTCCCTGAGGACAGGGGCGGTTGAAGCTTTCTTT. Translation gives CASSSLRTGAVEAFF.

The table lists this clone with many counts. The chain joins TRBV19 to TRBJ1-6, with D maybe TRBD1 (6 bases). This CDR3 comprises 16 residues. Between the trimmed V and J ends, which lost 3 bases and 2 bases, there was a span of 11 bases. CDR1 is LNHDA and CDR2 is SQIVND in the germline V gene (reference sequence). CDR3 DNA: TGTGCCAGTAGTATGACAGGAATAACCTATAATTCACCCCTCCACTTT. Encoded protein: CASSMTGITYNSPLHF. The entire variable domain, with the rest obtained from reference TRBV19 and TRBJ1-6, is as follows: DGGITQSPKYLFRKEGQNVTLSCEQNLNHDAMYWYRQDPGQGLRLIYYSQIVNDFQKGDIAEGYSVSREKKESFPLTVTSAQKNPTAFYLCASSMTGITYNSPLHFGNGTRLTVT.

The gene calls are TRBV19 and TRBJ2-4, with D possibly being TRBD1 (5 bases). The CDR3 length is 16 residues. V lost 3 bases and J lost 0, with 12 bases in between. Germline V gene data show CDR1 as LNHDA and CDR2 as SQIVND (reference sequence). In DNA, the CDR3 is TGTGCCAGTAGTATTACAGGCTCGCTAGCCAAAAACATTCAGTACTTC. Encoded protein: CASSITGSLAKNIQYF.

This rearrangement joins TRBV4-3 to TRBJ1-5, with 7 positions matching TRBD1. V dropped 4 bases and J dropped 11; count of bases not matched to a gene: 14. Germline values: CDR1 LGHNA, CDR2 YSLEER. The length of the CDR3 is 15 residues. The CDR3 DNA reads TGCGCCAGCAGCCCTGGGACAGCGGACATCAAGGCCCAGCATTTT. It translates to CASSPGTADIKAQHF.

The rearrangement uses TRBV19 and TRBJ2-1; 16 bases map to TRBD2. The CDR3 is 16 residues long. V was clipped by 6 bases and J by 10 bases; unmatched bases: 9. The germline CDR1 and CDR2 sequences are LNHDA and SQIVND (reference sequence). Written as DNA, the CDR3 is TGTGCCAGTAGCTCCGGGACTAGCGGGAGGGCCGAGGAGCAGTTCTTC. It yields the protein CASSSGTSGRAEEQFF.

The chain couples TRBV10-3 to TRBJ2-7; D unclear. This CDR3 is built from 15 residues. Germline V gene sequence: CDR1 ENHRY, CDR2 SYGVKD. V lost 0 bases and J lost 0, with 9 bases in between. The CDR3 loop is CAISESTVTSYEQYF. The DNA for the CDR3 is TGTGCCATCAGTGAGTCAACAGTTACCTCCTACGAGCAGTACTTC.

The chain links TRBV4-1 to TRBJ2-1; no definite D call. The CDR3 has 15 amino acids. Germline CDR1 reads MGHRA; CDR2 reads YSYEKL. Trimming removed 0 bases at V and 2 bases at J, with 8 bases between. CDR3 nucleotide sequence: TGCGCCAGCAGCCAAGATTGGCCCGCCTACAATGAGCAGTTCTTC. Protein: CASSQDWPAYNEQFF.

The chain links TRBV6-5 to TRBJ1-1; 7 bases agree with TRBD1. V dropped 8 bases and J dropped 5; count of bases not matched to a gene: 11. CDR1 is MNHEY and CDR2 is SVGAGI in the germline V gene. The length of the CDR3 is 14 residues. The DNA of the CDR3 is TGTGCCAGCGGCCAAAACAGGGGAGGTACTGAAGCTTTCTTT. Protein product: CASGQNRGGTEAFF.

This chain uses TRBV27 with TRBJ2-1; tentative D call: TRBD1 (5 bases). The germline gives CDR1 MNHEY, CDR2 SMNVEV (reference sequence). V was shortened by 6 bases and J by 3 bases, with 18 bases between the two germline ends. This CDR3 has 16 residues. CDR3 loop: CASSQIGATFYNEQFF. The CDR3 DNA is TGTGCCAGCAGCCAGATAGGGGCTACCTTCTACAATGAGCAGTTCTTC.

The rearrangement links TRBV3-1 (or the pseudogene TRBV3-2) to TRBJ2-3, with 10 positions matching TRBD1. Losses at the gene ends were 0 bases for V and 4 bases for J; bases not matched to a gene: 7. CDR3 length equals 17 residues. The germline gives CDR1 LGHDT, CDR2 YNNKEL (reference sequence). The CDR3 DNA reads as TGTGCCAGCAGCCAAGATGGCAGGACAGGGGGATCAGATACGCAGTATTTT. Its protein is CASSQDGRTGGSDTQYF.

DNA for the CDR3: TGTGCCAGCAGCGTAGCCTCACGGGGGGTAGGCAAAAACATTCAGTACTTC. Translating it yields CASSVASRGVGKNIQYF. The genes are TRBV9 and TRBJ2-4; 7 nucleotides align to TRBD2. CDR1 and CDR2 from the germline V gene are SGDLS and YYNGEE. The junction had 9 bases not matched to a gene; V was cut back by 0 bases and J by 3 bases. CDR3 length: 17 residues.

The CDR3 reads CASSQPIDRLETQYF. CDR3 nucleotide sequence: TGTGCCAGCAGCCAACCCATTGACAGACTAGAGACCCAGTACTTC. J is TRBJ2-5 and V is TRBV3-1 (or the pseudogene TRBV3-2), with D possibly TRBD1 on 5 matching bases. Trimming cost V 2 bases and J 4 bases, with 14 bases left between them. Looked up from germline, CDR1 is LGHDT and CDR2 is YNNKEL (reference sequence). CDR3 size: 15 residues.

V gene TRBV27 combines with J gene TRBJ1-2; 7 nucleotides line up with TRBD1. With V trimmed by 4 bases and J by 8 bases, 4 bases remained unmatched. The germline V gene encodes CDR1 MNHEY and CDR2 SMNVEV (reference sequence). The CDR3 covers 12 residues. The CDR3 coding sequence is TGTGCCAGCAGTTCGACAGGGTACGGCTACACCTTC. It is translated as CASSSTGYGYTF.

The CDR3 DNA reads TGTGCCAGCAGCCATGGACAGACGTCCAATGAGCAGTTCTTC. Translating gives CASSHGQTSNEQFF. The V gene is TRBV3-1 (or the pseudogene TRBV3-2), the J gene TRBJ2-1, with D tentatively TRBD1 (6 bases). Germline CDR1 LGHDT, CDR2 YNNKEL (reference sequence). Deletions cut 3 bases from V and 6 bases from J, with 12 bases between. CDR3 length: 14 amino acids.

The CDR3 loop reads CASTQSDRGLAKNIQYF. The CDR3 DNA is TGCGCCAGCACACAATCGGACAGGGGATTAGCCAAAAACATTCAGTACTTC. V gene TRBV23-1 combines with J gene TRBJ2-4; 9 nucleotides match TRBD1. TRBV23-1 is noted as an ORF with a role that remains uncertain. J lost 0 bases, V lost 7 bases, and 10 bases had no gene match. The CDR3 sequence is 17 residues long.

There are many counts of this clone. V is TRBV7-9 and J is TRBJ2-1; D ambiguous. V lost 5 bases, J lost 9 bases, and 20 bases lay in between. Germline V gene sequence: CDR1 SEHNR, CDR2 FQNEAQ (reference sequence). The CDR3 is made up of 15 amino acids. The CDR3: CASSPKKSLGIEQFF. The CDR3 region has the DNA TGTGCCAGCAGCCCAAAAAAGAGTCTAGGTATTGAGCAGTTCTTC.

The chain recombines TRBV24-1 with TRBJ2-2; D may be TRBD1 (6 bases). The CDR3 spans 14 residues. Germline values: CDR1 KGHDR, CDR2 SFDVKD. The V and J ends lost 10 bases and 6 bases respectively, with 17 bases between them. In DNA form, the CDR3 reads TGTGCCACTAAGACAGGCGAAGACTCCGGGGAGCTGTTTTTT. Its translation is CATKTGEDSGELFF.

The CDR3 region is CASSLTGNNEQFF. The CDR3 coding sequence is TGTGCCAGCAGTTTGACAGGGAACAATGAGCAGTTCTTC. J is TRBJ2-1 and V is TRBV27, with TRBD1 identical over 7 bases. The CDR3 covers 13 residues. V dropped 3 bases and J dropped 5; count of bases not matched to a gene: 1. Germline lookup yields CDR1 MNHEY and CDR2 SMNVEV (reference sequence).